What follows are 10 T cell receptor beta chains derived from one specimen sequenced in a study of blood T cell repertoires in COVID-19. Libraries were prepared by immunoSEQ multiplex PCR; TCRdb keeps only in-frame clonotypes and omits some of them. Of almost 400,000 clones in the sample, roughly 90% were seen once. The material sequenced was PBMCs or T cells enriched from blood (not recorded which). These receptors were obtained from a woman aged 25-40 years with acute COVID-19.

This chain connects TRBV11-1 to TRBJ2-2, with D tentatively TRBD2 (6 bases). The V gene's germline CDR1 is SGHAT and CDR2 FQDESV (reference sequence). V lost 5 bases and J 4 bases, leaving 11 bases between the germline ends. CDR3 length equals 14 residues. The CDR3 nucleotides are TGTGCCAGCAGCCCCGGGGGTTTCACCGGGGAGCTGTTTTTT. Its translation: CASSPGGFTGELFF.

The V call is TRBV18, the J call TRBJ1-2, with 7 bases that match TRBD1. The CDR3 covers 17 residues. Germline V gene data show CDR1 as KGHSH and CDR2 as LQKENI. The trim removed 4 bases at V and 5 bases at J, leaving 16 bases unmatched. The CDR3 here is CASSLTPGQTWGYGYTF. The CDR3, as DNA: TGTGCCAGCTCACTGACACCGGGACAGACCTGGGGTTATGGCTACACCTTC.

The table lists this clone with a count of one. The CDR3 DNA reads TGTGCCATCAGTGAATGGCTAGCGGGGGGAACGGGGGAGACCCAGTACTTC. It yields the protein CAISEWLAGGTGETQYF. The chain joins TRBV10-3 to TRBJ2-5; 11 bases align to TRBD2. CDR1 and CDR2 (germline): ENHRY, SYGVKD. The CDR3 is made up of 17 amino acids. The V gene end was trimmed by 3 bases and the J gene end by 5 bases; junction bases not matched to a gene: 11.

The chain recombines TRBV7-2 with TRBJ2-1; D is perhaps TRBD2 (7 bases). The CDR3 extends over 15 amino acids. Per germline, CDR1 SGHTA and CDR2 FQGNSA. V was shortened by 5 bases and J by 8 bases, with 19 bases between the two germline ends. CDR3 nucleotide sequence: TGTGCCAGCAGCGACCGGGGGGCGGCGTGGGATGAGCAGTTCTTC. It encodes CASSDRGAAWDEQFF.

V gene TRBV19 combines with J gene TRBJ2-7, with TRBD1 as a possible D gene (6 bases). Germline V gene sequence: CDR1 LNHDA, CDR2 SQIVND (reference sequence). This CDR3 spans 14 amino acids. Trimming left V 8 bases short and J 0 bases short, with 14 bases between. The CDR3 region has the DNA TGTGCCAGTCGCCAGGGGATCCTCTCCTACGAGCAGTACTTC. It specifies CASRQGILSYEQYF.

The chain couples TRBV9 to TRBJ1-1; D is unresolved. This CDR3 comprises 15 residues. CDR1 and CDR2 from the germline V gene are SGDLS and YYNGEE. Trimming took 0 bases from V and 1 from J, leaving 10 bases between them. CDR3 loop: CASSVAETRNTEAFF. For the CDR3, the DNA is TGTGCCAGCAGCGTAGCTGAGACAAGGAACACTGAAGCTTTCTTT.

This chain links TRBV9 with TRBJ2-2; a possible D gene is TRBD2 (6 bases). Germline V gives CDR1 SGDLS, CDR2 YYNGEE. CDR3 length equals 15 residues. V lost 0 bases, J lost 7 bases, and 13 bases lay in between. The CDR3 protein is CASSVDGSLGGELFF. DNA for the CDR3: TGTGCCAGCAGCGTAGACGGGAGTCTGGGCGGGGAGCTGTTTTTT.

This chain uses TRBV27 with TRBJ2-7; 7 bases are a match to TRBD1. Germline CDR1 and CDR2: MNHEY and SMNVEV (reference sequence). The CDR3 has 15 residues. Trimming took 6 bases from V and 3 from J; bases not matched to a gene: 11. As DNA, the CDR3 is TGTGCCAGCAGCGCGCCGGGACAGACATTCTACGAGCAGTACTTC. As protein: CASSAPGQTFYEQYF.

V usage is TRBV7-9 and J usage is TRBJ1-1; 9 bases line up with TRBD1. CDR3 length equals 16 residues. Germline-derived CDR1 and CDR2 are SEHNR and FQNEAQ (reference sequence). The trim removed 5 bases at V and 1 base at J, leaving 8 bases unmatched. CDR3 region: CASSAGTGTKNTEAFF. CDR3 in DNA: TGTGCCAGCAGCGCCGGGACAGGGACCAAGAACACTGAAGCTTTCTTT.

The chain employs TRBV5-6 and TRBJ2-5, with a weak D call TRBD1 (6 bases). Germline V gene sequence: CDR1 SGHDT, CDR2 YYEEEE. This CDR3 is 13 amino acids long. V was clipped by 4 bases and J by 5 bases, with 12 bases between them. The CDR3 loop reads CASSVGQSETQYF. As DNA, the CDR3 is TGTGCCAGCAGCGTGGGACAATCGGAGACCCAGTACTTC.